Presented here are 17 T cell receptor beta chains from one specimen sequenced in a study of cytomegalovirus exposure and HLA in healthy donors. Sequencing used immunoSEQ multiplex PCR; TCRdb keeps in-frame clones, though not all of them. The sample consists of 150,000 to 200,000 clones, less than 90% of them appearing once. Sequenced input: PBMCs. The receptors were sampled from a man aged 30-40 years in good health and CMV-seropositive.

The gene calls are TRBV25-1 and TRBJ2-7; D may be TRBD2 (5 bases). The germline V gene has CDR1 MGHDK and CDR2 SYGVNS. V was pared by 7 bases and J by 3 bases, with 19 bases between. The CDR3 consists of 15 residues. CDR3 residues: CASTGGPQDYYEQYF. The CDR3 DNA sequence: TGTGCCAGCACAGGAGGCCCCCAGGATTACTACGAGCAGTACTTC.

The V gene is TRBV27, the J gene TRBJ2-3; D gene ambiguous. CDR1 is MNHEY, CDR2 SMNVEV, per germline (reference sequence). The CDR3 covers 9 residues. V lost 8 bases to trimming and J lost 14 bases, with 11 bases between them. The CDR3 region is CASCLSGYF. CDR3 coding DNA: TGTGCCAGCTGTCTCTCCGGGTATTTT.

A single count supports this clone. This rearrangement joins TRBV28 to TRBJ1-2; TRBD1 aligns across 7 bases. Trimming took 2 bases from V and 9 from J; bases not matched to a gene: 12. Germline-derived CDR1 and CDR2 are MDHEN and SYDVKM. The CDR3 has 15 amino acids. The DNA for the CDR3 is TGTGCCAGCAGTTTACCTGAGACAGGGAGTTGGAGCTACACCTTC. Protein: CASSLPETGSWSYTF.

V gene TRBV10-2 combines with J gene TRBJ2-1; 8 bases map to TRBD2. The junction had 9 bases not matched to a gene; V was cut back by 4 bases and J by 7 bases. This CDR3 is built from 15 residues. CDR1 and CDR2 from the germline V gene are WSHSY and SAAADI. The CDR3 bases are TGCGCCAGCAGTGGTGACGGGAGGGCCCGTAATGAGCAGTTCTTC. Residues: CASSGDGRARNEQFF.

V usage is TRBV28 and J usage is TRBJ1-4, with 7 bases fitting TRBD1. CDR3 length: 14 residues. Unmatched junction bases numbered 8, after V lost 5 bases and J lost 8 bases. Germline CDR1 reads MDHEN; CDR2 reads SYDVKM. The CDR3 reads CASSTGDVSEKLFF. The CDR3 coding sequence is TGTGCCAGCAGTACAGGGGATGTCTCCGAAAAACTGTTTTTT.

The chain couples TRBV6-5 to TRBJ2-7; the D is unclear. Per the germline V gene, CDR1 is MNHEY and CDR2 is SVGAGI. The CDR3 runs 15 residues. Trimming shortened V by 0 bases and J by 0 bases, and 9 bases separated the two germline ends. This CDR3 is CASSYSILSSYEQYF. The DNA of the CDR3 is TGTGCCAGCAGTTACTCGATCCTTAGCTCCTACGAGCAGTACTTC.

This rearrangement joins TRBV27 to TRBJ2-1; 7 bases map to TRBD1. CDR3 length: 15 amino acids. The junction had 11 bases not matched to a gene; V was cut back by 4 bases and J by 8 bases. The germline CDR1 and CDR2 sequences are MNHEY and SMNVEV (reference sequence). In DNA form, the CDR3 reads TGTGCCAGCAGTTCGGGACAGCAAAGCATCGATGAGCAGTTCTTC. This gives the protein CASSSGQQSIDEQFF.

This rearrangement joins TRBV6-1 to TRBJ2-7; tentative D call: TRBD1 (5 bases). V dropped 8 bases and J dropped 9 bases, with 23 bases sitting between them. From germline, CDR1 is MNHNS and CDR2 SASEGT. This CDR3 is 14 amino acids long. Here the CDR3 reads CASGEQWTPQPQYF. In nucleotides, the CDR3 is TGTGCCAGCGGGGAACAGTGGACACCTCAACCGCAGTACTTC.

This sequence joins TRBV27 and TRBJ2-7, with TRBD2 matching 8 bases. CDR1 MNHEY and CDR2 SMNVEV come from the germline V gene (reference sequence). The CDR3 consists of 15 residues. V trimming: 6 bases; J trimming: 2 bases; junction bases outside the gene matches: 9. The CDR3 sequence is CASSKTGLGPYEQYF. The CDR3 coding sequence is TGTGCCAGCAGCAAGACGGGACTAGGGCCCTACGAGCAGTACTTC.

V is TRBV9 and J is TRBJ1-2; D may be TRBD1 (6 bases). The V gene lost 4 bases and the J gene lost 2 bases, with 21 bases spanning the gap. Germline V gene lookup returns CDR1 SGDLS and CDR2 YYNGEE. The CDR3 extends over 17 amino acids. CDR3 nucleotide sequence: TGTGCCAGCAGCCCAACGGGGGGGGCGTTTGCGAACTATGGCTACACCTTC. It specifies CASSPTGGAFANYGYTF. The full variable domain, with the rest looked up from reference TRBV9 and TRBJ1-2, is DSGVTQTPKHLITATGQRVTLRCSPRSGDLSVYWYQQSLDQGLQFLIQYYNGEERAKGNILERFSAQQFPDLHSELNLSSLELGDSALYFCASSPTGGAFANYGYTFGSGTRLTVV.

This chain uses TRBV5-4 with TRBJ2-5; possibly TRBD2 for D (5 bases). CDR1 and CDR2 (germline): SGHNT, YYREEE (reference sequence). This CDR3 comprises 17 residues. Trimming removed 2 bases from V and 9 bases from J, with 26 bases in between. The CDR3 spells CASSFRPAGPFKVSQYF. CDR3 nucleotide sequence: TGTGCCAGCAGCTTTAGACCGGCGGGCCCCTTCAAAGTCTCCCAGTACTTC. Based on the CDR3 plus reference TRBV5-4 and TRBJ2-5, the full variable domain is ETGVTQSPTHLIKTRGQQVTLRCSSQSGHNTVSWYQQALGQGPQFIFQYYREEENGRGNFPPRFSGLQFPNYSSELNVNALELDDSALYLCASSFRPAGPFKVSQYFGPGTRLLVL.

This clone turned up a few times. V is TRBV5-1 and J is TRBJ2-3; TRBD1 matches at 8 bases. The CDR3 loop spans 12 amino acids. CDR1 SGHRS and CDR2 YFSETQ come from the germline V gene. The junction had 0 bases not matched to a gene; V was cut back by 5 bases and J by 4 bases. The CDR3 sequence is CASRQGADTQYF. CDR3 in DNA: TGCGCCAGCAGACAGGGGGCAGATACGCAGTATTTT.

The chain is built from TRBV28 and TRBJ1-5; a weak D match, TRBD1 (5 bases). The V end was cut by 3 bases, the J end by 4 bases, with 13 bases between. Germline V gene lookup returns CDR1 MDHEN and CDR2 SYDVKM. The CDR3 sequence is 15 residues long. CDR3 amino acids: CASSLVREGNQPQHF. The CDR3 nucleotides read TGTGCCAGCAGTTTGGTCAGGGAGGGAAATCAGCCCCAGCATTTT.

The chain carries TRBV5-8 and TRBJ2-2; TRBD2 is a possible D gene (6 bases). Trimming removed 0 bases from V and 5 bases from J, with 17 bases in between. This CDR3 has 17 amino acids. Germline-derived CDR1 and CDR2 are SGHTS and YDEGEE. CDR3 coding DNA: TGTGCCAGCAGCTTGGCCTATGGAGGGCGTTCGACCGGGGAGCTGTTTTTT. It yields the protein CASSLAYGGRSTGELFF.

In this sample, this clone turned up a few times. The rearrangement links TRBV7-2 to TRBJ2-2; 8 nucleotides align to TRBD2. Germline V gene sequence: CDR1 SGHTA, CDR2 FQGNSA. The trim removed 5 bases at V and 6 bases at J, leaving 5 bases unmatched. CDR3 length: 14 amino acids. For the CDR3, the DNA is TGTGCCAGCAGCCCGGGGACTAGGGCCGGGGAGCTGTTTTTT. Its translation: CASSPGTRAGELFF.

This clone was detected once. The chain links TRBV6-5 to TRBJ2-3, with TRBD2 matching over 8 bases. V lost 6 bases to trimming and J lost 1 base; unmatched junction nucleotides: 6. The CDR3 runs 15 residues. Germline V gives CDR1 MNHEY, CDR2 SVGAGI. The CDR3 bases are TGTGCCAGCAGCCAACTAGCGGATCGCACAGATACGCAGTATTTT. It encodes CASSQLADRTDTQYF.

The chain is built from TRBV19 and TRBJ2-3, with TRBD2 identical over 7 bases. In germline, CDR1 is LNHDA, CDR2 SQIVND (reference sequence). J gave up 10 bases and V 6 bases, and 10 bases lay outside the gene matches. This CDR3 region has 13 residues. The chain's CDR3 is CASRAWGRVAQYF. CDR3 bases: TGTGCCAGTAGGGCCTGGGGGAGGGTCGCGCAGTATTTT.